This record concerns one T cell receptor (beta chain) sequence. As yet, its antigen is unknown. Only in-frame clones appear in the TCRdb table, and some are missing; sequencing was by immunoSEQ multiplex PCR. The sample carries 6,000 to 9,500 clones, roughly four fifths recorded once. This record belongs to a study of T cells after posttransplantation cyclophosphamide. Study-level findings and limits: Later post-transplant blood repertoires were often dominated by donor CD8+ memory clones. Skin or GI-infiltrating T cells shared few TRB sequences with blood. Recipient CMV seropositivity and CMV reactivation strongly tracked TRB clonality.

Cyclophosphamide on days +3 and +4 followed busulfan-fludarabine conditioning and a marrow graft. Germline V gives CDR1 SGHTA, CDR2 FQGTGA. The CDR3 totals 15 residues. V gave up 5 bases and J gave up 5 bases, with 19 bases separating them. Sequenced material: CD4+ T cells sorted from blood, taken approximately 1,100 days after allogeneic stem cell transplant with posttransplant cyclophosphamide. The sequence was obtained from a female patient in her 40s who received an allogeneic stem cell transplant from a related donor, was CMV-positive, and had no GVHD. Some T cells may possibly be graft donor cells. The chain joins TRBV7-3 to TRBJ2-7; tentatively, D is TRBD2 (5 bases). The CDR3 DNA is TGTGCCAGCAGCCCGGGCTGGCCGGAGAGGGACGAGCAGTACTTC. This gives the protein CASSPGWPERDEQYF.